A single sample is the source of the 22 T cell receptor beta chains below, sequenced in a study of blood T cell repertoires in COVID-19. The protocol was immunoSEQ multiplex PCR, while the TCRdb copy is restricted to in-frame clones and leaves out a portion. The sample comprises 290,000 or so clones, approximately 90% of which are singletons, and about 2.2% rests with the top ten. Sample: peripheral blood. Source of these receptors: a woman aged 25 to 39 with COVID-19, enrolled during active disease.

This rearrangement joins TRBV28 to TRBJ2-7; 7 bases map to TRBD2. V was clipped by 6 bases and J by 5 bases; unmatched bases: 10. Germline assignment: CDR1 MDHEN and CDR2 SYDVKM. This CDR3 region has 14 residues. In DNA form, the CDR3 reads TGTGCCAGCAGCGGGAGGCAGGGACGGGACGAGCAGTACTTC. Residues: CASSGRQGRDEQYF.

The gene calls are TRBV7-9 and TRBJ2-2; 10 bases line up with TRBD1. Germline CDR1 reads SEHNR; CDR2 reads FQNEAQ (reference sequence). V shed 5 bases and J 4 bases; nucleotides not matched to a gene: 10. The CDR3 sequence is 17 residues long. The CDR3 loop is CASSPWDRGGGTGELFF. The CDR3 DNA reads TGTGCCAGCAGCCCCTGGGACAGGGGAGGCGGCACCGGGGAGCTGTTTTTT.

The sample holds a few counts of this clone. The rearrangement joins TRBV5-5 to TRBJ1-2, with a possible D match to TRBD1 (6 bases). The V gene's germline CDR1 is SGHKS and CDR2 YYEKEE (reference sequence). With 0 bases removed from V and 1 base from J, the gap between germline ends came to 13 bases. The CDR3 covers 16 residues. The CDR3 nucleotides read TGTGCCAGCAGCTTGGCGGCCCAACAGGGTAACTATGGCTACACCTTC. Protein product: CASSLAAQQGNYGYTF.

This clone appeared a single time. CDR3 loop: CASSLWGGAAFF. DNA of the CDR3: TGTGCCAGCAGTTTATGGGGGGGGGCAGCTTTCTTT. This rearrangement joins TRBV28 to TRBJ1-1; weak D call: TRBD1 (6 bases). V shed 0 bases and J shed 10 bases, with 9 bases lying between them. CDR3 length: 12 amino acids. In germline, CDR1 is MDHEN, CDR2 SYDVKM.

This chain's CDR3 is CASSPGTVYGYTF. Here the CDR3 DNA reads TGTGCCAGCAGTCCCGGGACAGTCTATGGCTACACCTTC. V is TRBV28 and J is TRBJ1-2; the match to TRBD1 covers 7 bases. The CDR3 is 13 residues long. The junction had 4 bases not matched to a gene; V was cut back by 5 bases and J by 4 bases. Looked up from germline, CDR1 is MDHEN and CDR2 is SYDVKM.

The rearrangement joins TRBV29-1 to TRBJ1-1; maybe TRBD1 (5 bases). Germline V gene data show CDR1 as SQVTM and CDR2 as ANQGSEA. There are 13 residues in the CDR3. Trimming stripped 8 bases from V and 4 bases from J, with 17 bases between. Here the CDR3 reads CSSGEGLGTEAFF. The CDR3 nucleotides are TGCAGCTCCGGGGAGGGGTTGGGCACTGAAGCTTTCTTT.

This chain uses TRBV20-1 with TRBJ1-5, with TRBD1 matching over 8 bases. The ends lost 3 bases at V and 4 bases at J; junction bases unmatched: 5. Germline V gene lookup returns CDR1 DFQATT and CDR2 SNEGSKA (reference sequence). The CDR3 is 14 residues long. In nucleotides, the CDR3 is TGCAGTGCTAGTGGGACAGGAATTAATCAGCCCCAGCATTTT. It encodes CSASGTGINQPQHF.

This chain uses TRBV29-1 with TRBJ1-1; D gene uncertain. Trimming took 4 bases from V and 5 from J, leaving 14 bases between them. Germline CDR1 reads SQVTM; CDR2 reads ANQGSEA. The CDR3 consists of 13 residues. The CDR3 sequence is CSVVRTPETEAFF. For the CDR3, the DNA is TGCAGCGTTGTTAGGACTCCCGAAACTGAAGCTTTCTTT.

The chain's CDR3 is CATRDRGGNYGYTF. The DNA for the CDR3 is TGTGCCACCCGGGACAGGGGGGGGAACTATGGCTACACCTTC. This sequence joins TRBV30 and TRBJ1-2; 11 bases are a match to TRBD1. Germline V gene sequence: CDR1 GTSNPN, CDR2 SVGIG (reference sequence). The trim removed 8 bases at V and 2 bases at J, leaving 7 bases unmatched. This CDR3 is 14 amino acids long.

The chain uses TRBV21-1 and TRBJ1-6; TRBD1, the table's D call, was not compared with the DNA. TRBV21-1 is noted as a pseudogene. There are 14 residues in the CDR3. CDR3 protein: CASRDSFSNSPLHF. The DNA for the CDR3 is TGTGCCAGCAGGGACAGTTTTTCAAATTCACCCCTCCACTTT.

Regarding this clone: The same CDR3 also results from other DNA sequences found in this sample. The chain uses TRBV9 and TRBJ1-5; D gene unclear. Trimming stripped 2 bases from V and 5 bases from J, with 8 bases between. Looked up from germline, CDR1 is SGDLS and CDR2 is YYNGEE. This CDR3 region has 13 residues. CDR3 residues: CASSVGQDQPQHF. The CDR3 DNA reads as TGTGCCAGCAGCGTTGGTCAGGATCAGCCCCAGCATTTT.

This chain links TRBV27 with TRBJ1-3; tentatively, D is TRBD1 (6 bases). The germline V and J ends were trimmed by 4 bases and 3 bases, with 10 bases remaining between them. CDR3 length equals 14 residues. Germline-derived CDR1 and CDR2 are MNHEY and SMNVEV (reference sequence). CDR3 amino acids: CASSSQGSGNTIYF. The CDR3 DNA follows: TGTGCCAGCAGTTCCCAGGGGAGTGGAAACACCATATATTTT.

This chain connects TRBV7-9 to TRBJ2-5; possible D gene TRBD1, 6 bases. The tail of the sequence fits TRBJ2-7 better, so the J call may be wrong. This CDR3 region has 12 residues. Germline CDR1 and CDR2: SEHNR and FQNEAQ (reference sequence). The CDR3 region is CASSQQGYEQYF. The CDR3 bases are TGTGCCAGCAGCCAACAGGGCTACGAGCAGTACTTC.

V is TRBV6-5 and J is TRBJ2-1, with D maybe TRBD2 (6 bases). This CDR3 is 15 amino acids long. V was shortened by 6 bases and J by 0 bases, with 12 bases between the two germline ends. Germline CDR1 reads MNHEY; CDR2 reads SVGAGI. In DNA, the CDR3 is TGTGCCAGCAGGGGACTGAGAAGCTCCTACAATGAGCAGTTCTTC. Encoded protein: CASRGLRSSYNEQFF.

The count of this clone is one. This rearrangement joins TRBV3-1 (or the pseudogene TRBV3-2) to TRBJ1-1; D is undetermined. Germline values: CDR1 LGHDT, CDR2 YNNKEL (reference sequence). Deletions cut 4 bases from V and 5 bases from J, with 11 bases between. The length of the CDR3 is 13 residues. The CDR3 nucleotides read TGTGCCAGCAGCCCGGGTATTCAGACTGAAGCTTTCTTT. Protein product: CASSPGIQTEAFF.

The chain combines TRBV6-1 with TRBJ2-6; 8 positions agree with TRBD1. V shed 1 base and J 2 bases; nucleotides not matched to a gene: 1. The germline V gene encodes CDR1 MNHNS and CDR2 SASEGT. CDR3 length equals 16 residues. The CDR3 DNA sequence: TGTGCCAGCAGTGAAGTGACAGGGGCTGGGGCCAACGTCCTGACTTTC. It translates to CASSEVTGAGANVLTF.

The chain recombines TRBV5-5 with TRBJ1-3; maybe TRBD1 (6 bases). With 3 bases removed from V and 2 bases from J, the gap between germline ends came to 15 bases. Germline V CDR1 and CDR2: SGHKS, YYEKEE (reference sequence). The CDR3 runs 16 residues. This CDR3 reads CASSSHHRETGNTIYF. CDR3 DNA: TGTGCCAGCAGCTCTCACCACAGGGAAACTGGAAACACCATATATTTT.

The CDR3 loop is CASSHAGGQIYEQYF. CDR3 nucleotides: TGTGCCAGCAGCCATGCTGGAGGACAGATTTACGAGCAGTACTTC. The V call is TRBV3-1 (or the pseudogene TRBV3-2), the J call TRBJ2-7; TRBD1 might be the D (6 bases). Trimming stripped 3 bases from V and 4 bases from J, with 16 bases between. There are 15 residues in the CDR3. CDR1 is LGHDT, CDR2 YNNKEL, per germline (reference sequence).

This clone was detected a few times. This chain connects TRBV27 to TRBJ2-1; possibly TRBD2 for D (6 bases). V gave up 4 bases and J gave up 0 bases, with 10 bases separating them. The CDR3 spans 15 residues. Germline V lookup: CDR1 MNHEY, CDR2 SMNVEV (reference sequence). Written as DNA, the CDR3 is TGTGCCAGCAGTTGGGACTCGAGCTCCTACAATGAGCAGTTCTTC. It codes for CASSWDSSSYNEQFF.

The V call is TRBV29-1, the J call TRBJ2-3, with a possible D match to TRBD1 (6 bases). Germline V lookup: CDR1 SQVTM, CDR2 ANQGSEA. This CDR3 spans 11 amino acids. With 6 bases removed from V and 10 bases from J, the gap between germline ends came to 14 bases. CDR3 sequence (DNA): TGCAGCGTGTACAGGGTTGAGGCGCAGTATTTT. This gives the protein CSVYRVEAQYF.

This chain joins TRBV5-1 and TRBJ1-3, with D tentatively TRBD1 (6 bases). The CDR3 totals 16 residues. The germline V gene encodes CDR1 SGHRS and CDR2 YFSETQ. Trimming removed 4 bases at V and 0 bases at J, with 14 bases between. The CDR3 nucleotides are TGCGCCAGCAGCCTGGAAGGGGGGGCCTCTGGAAACACCATATATTTT. It is translated as CASSLEGGASGNTIYF.

The J gene is TRBJ1-1, the V gene TRBV7-9, with unresolved D. The CDR3 sequence is 11 residues long. V was pared by 5 bases and J by 10 bases, with 11 bases between. Germline CDR1 reads SEHNR; CDR2 reads FQNEAQ (reference sequence). The CDR3 reads CASSRTVGAFF. CDR3 bases: TGTGCCAGCAGCCGGACTGTTGGAGCTTTCTTT.